This T cell receptor (beta chain) appears in the sequencing data of a study of cytomegalovirus exposure and HLA in healthy donors. Study-wide findings and caveats: It emerged from a later analysis that several of the most significant clusters appeared to be linked to common viral pathogens. The study carried out a later analysis of TCR beta sequences. It associated 15,000 to 20,000 of them with specific HLA alleles at a false discovery rate of 0.05.

Germline V gives CDR1 GTSNPN, CDR2 SVGIG (reference sequence). V was shortened by 4 bases and J by 1 base, with 10 bases between the two germline ends. CDR3 length equals 13 residues. As for the donors, each was a healthy bone marrow donor. With respect to this clone: Its antigen is not known.

The PCR was carried out with 60 Vbeta primers and 13 Jbeta primers. Produced via immunoSEQ multiplex PCR; TCRdb's table is partial and in-frame only. The sample holds around 110,000 clones, around 80% seen once. The chain uses TRBV30 and TRBJ1-1; no definite D call. This TCR was recovered from a man younger than 40 in good health and CMV-seropositive. Sequenced: PBMCs. Written as DNA, the CDR3 is TGTGCCTGGAAGGAACAGCCGAACACTGAAGCTTTCTTT. Amino acid sequence: CAWKEQPNTEAFF.